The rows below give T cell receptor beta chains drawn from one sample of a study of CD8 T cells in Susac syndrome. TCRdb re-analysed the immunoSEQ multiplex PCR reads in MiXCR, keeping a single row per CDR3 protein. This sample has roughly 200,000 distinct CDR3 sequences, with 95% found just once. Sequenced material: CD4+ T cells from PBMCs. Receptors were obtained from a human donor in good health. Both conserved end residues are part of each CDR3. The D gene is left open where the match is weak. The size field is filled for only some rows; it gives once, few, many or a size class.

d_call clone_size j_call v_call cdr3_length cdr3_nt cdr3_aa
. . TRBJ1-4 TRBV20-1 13 TGCAGTGCTAGGGACAGCGGAAGTGAAAAACTGTTTTTT CSARDSGSEKLFF
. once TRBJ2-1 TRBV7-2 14 TGTGCCAGCAGCTTGGATACACGGGTCGATGAGCAGTTCTTC CASSLDTRVDEQFF
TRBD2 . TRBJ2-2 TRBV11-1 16 TGTGCCAGCAGCTTGTTTCCTAGCGGGAGCACCGGGGAGCTGTTTTTT CASSLFPSGSTGELFF
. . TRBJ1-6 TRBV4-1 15 TGCGCCAGCAGCCAACACAGGGCAGGGGATTCACCCCTCCACTTT CASSQHRAGDSPLHF
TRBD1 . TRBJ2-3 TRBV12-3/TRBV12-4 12 TGTGCCAGCAGTTCCCCAGGGGGTACGCAGTATTTT CASSSPGGTQYF
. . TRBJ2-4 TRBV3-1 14 TGTGCCAGCAGCCAAGAGGTAGCCAAAAACATTCAGTACTTC CASSQEVAKNIQYF
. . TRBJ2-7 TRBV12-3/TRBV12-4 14 TGTGCCAGCAGTATCGGTGGTACGGGGGACGAGCAGTACTTC CASSIGGTGDEQYF
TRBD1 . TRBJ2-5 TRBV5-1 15 TGCGCCAGCAGCTTCGAAGGGACAGCATTAGAGACCCAGTACTTC CASSFEGTALETQYF
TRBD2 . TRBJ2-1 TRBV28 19 TGTGCCAGCAGCCTGAGCCTAGCGGGAACTCACAGCACCAACAATGAGCAGTTCTTC CASSLSLAGTHSTNNEQFF
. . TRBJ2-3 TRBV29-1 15 TGCAGCGTTGAAGGGACCGTTTCTAGCACAGATACGCAGTATTTT CSVEGTVSSTDTQYF
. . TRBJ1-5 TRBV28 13 TGTGCCAGCAGTACCGGGGTCAATCAGCCCCAGCATTTT CASSTGVNQPQHF
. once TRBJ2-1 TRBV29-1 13 TGCAGCGTTGGACGGAATTTCTACAATGAGCAGTTCTTC CSVGRNFYNEQFF
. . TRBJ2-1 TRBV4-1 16 TGCGCCAGCAGCCACTCAGACAGTCTCTCCTACAATGAGCAGTTCTTC CASSHSDSLSYNEQFF
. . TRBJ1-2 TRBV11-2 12 TGTGCCAGCAGCCGGACGCTACAGGGCTACACCTTC CASSRTLQGYTF
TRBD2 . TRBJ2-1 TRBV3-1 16 TGTGCCAGCAGCCGCCTACTAGCGGGGGTATCCAATGAGCAGTTCTTC CASSRLLAGVSNEQFF
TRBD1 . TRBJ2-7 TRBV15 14 TGTGCCACCAGCAGGGGGACAGGCTCCTCCGAGCAGTACTTC CATSRGTGSSEQYF
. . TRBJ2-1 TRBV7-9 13 TGTGCCAGCCCCGGGTACTCCTACAATGAGCAGTTCTTC CASPGYSYNEQFF
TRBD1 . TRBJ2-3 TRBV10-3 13 TGTGCCACATACAGGGGGGAAGAAGATACGCAGTATTTT CATYRGEEDTQYF
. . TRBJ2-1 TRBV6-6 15 TGTGCCAGCAGTGCCCAGCTGGGCTCCTACAATGAGCAGTTCTTC CASSAQLGSYNEQFF
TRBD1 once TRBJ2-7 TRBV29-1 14 TGCAGCGTTGCTAGTGGGACAGGGGGCCGCGAGCAGTACTTC CSVASGTGGREQYF
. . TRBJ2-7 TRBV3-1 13 TGTGCCAGCAGCCAACTAGGGGTCTACGAGCAGTACTTC CASSQLGVYEQYF
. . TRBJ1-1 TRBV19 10 TGTGCCACTGGGAACACTGAAGCTTTCTTT CATGNTEAFF
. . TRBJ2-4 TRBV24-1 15 TGTGCCACCAGTGATGACCGAGGACAGCAAAACATTCAGTACTTC CATSDDRGQQNIQYF
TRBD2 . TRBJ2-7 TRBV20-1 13 TGCAGTGCTACCGGGACTAGCATCTACGAGCAGTACTTC CSATGTSIYEQYF
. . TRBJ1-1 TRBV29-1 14 TGCAGCGTTGAGTCGCGGGTGGGGACCACTGAAGCTTTCTTT CSVESRVGTTEAFF
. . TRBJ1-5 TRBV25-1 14 TGTGCCAGCAGTGACAGTGTTGGGGATCAGCCCCAGCATTTT CASSDSVGDQPQHF
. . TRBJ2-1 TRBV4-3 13 TGCGCCAGCAGCCACCCTAACGGTCGTGAGCAGTTCTTC CASSHPNGREQFF
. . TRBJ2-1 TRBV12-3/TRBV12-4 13 TGTGCCAGCAGTGAGGGTGGGCTATATGAGCAGTTCTTC CASSEGGLYEQFF
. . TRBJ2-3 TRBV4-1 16 TGCGCCAGCAGCCAAGATGAGAGGGGCGCGACAGATACGCAGTATTTT CASSQDERGATDTQYF
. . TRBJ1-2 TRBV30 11 TGTGCCTGGAGCCGCACCGCCGGCTACACCTTC CAWSRTAGYTF
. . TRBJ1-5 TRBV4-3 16 TGCGCCAGCAGCCAAGTCCTTTACCCTAGCAATCAGCCCCAGCATTTT CASSQVLYPSNQPQHF
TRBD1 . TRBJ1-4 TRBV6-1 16 TGTGCCAGCACCCCCGGAGGAGGGGGCGGGTGGCAAAAACTGTTTTTT CASTPGGGGGWQKLFF
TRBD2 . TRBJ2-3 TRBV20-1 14 TGCAGTGCTAGGATCGGGGGGAGCACAGATACGCAGTATTTT CSARIGGSTDTQYF
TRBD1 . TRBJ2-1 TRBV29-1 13 TGCAGCGTTGAAGTACAGGGGTTCCATGAGCAGTTCTTC CSVEVQGFHEQFF
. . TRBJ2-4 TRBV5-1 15 TGCGCCAGCAGCTCGACAGCGGTTTCCAAAAACATTCAGTACTTC CASSSTAVSKNIQYF
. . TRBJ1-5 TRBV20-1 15 TGCAGTGCTCCCGCTGGAGCGCGGTGGGATCAGCCCCAGCATTTT CSAPAGARWDQPQHF
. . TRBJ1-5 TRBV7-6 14 TGTGCCAGCAGCTTAAAGGCGGTTCAGGGCCCCCAGCATTTT CASSLKAVQGPQHF
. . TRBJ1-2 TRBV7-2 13 TGTGCCAGCAGCTTAGGATACCTTACAGGCTACACCTTC CASSLGYLTGYTF
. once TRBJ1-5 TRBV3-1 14 TGTGCCAGCAGCCAAGATACTCTCGATCAGCCCCAGCATTTT CASSQDTLDQPQHF
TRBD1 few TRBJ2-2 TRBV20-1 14 TGCAGTGCTAGGGACAGGGGGAACACCGGGGAGCTGTTTTTT CSARDRGNTGELFF
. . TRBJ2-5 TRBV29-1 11 TGCAGCGTTGCAGGGGCAGAGACCCAGTACTTC CSVAGAETQYF
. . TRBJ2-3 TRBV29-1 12 TGCAGCGTTATTAGCGGCCCAGATACGCAGTATTTT CSVISGPDTQYF
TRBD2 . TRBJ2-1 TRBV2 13 TGTGCCACCGGACTAGCGGTATACAATGAGCAGTTCTTC CATGLAVYNEQFF
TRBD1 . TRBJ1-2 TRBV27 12 TGTGCCAGCAGCCCTCAGGGGGGTGGCTACACCTTC CASSPQGGGYTF
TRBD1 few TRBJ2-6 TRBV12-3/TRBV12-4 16 TGTGCCAGCAGTTTAGGGACAGGGACTGGGGCCAACGTCCTGACTTTC CASSLGTGTGANVLTF
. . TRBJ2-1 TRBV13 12 TGTGCCAGCAGCTCAAGCCGGGGTGAGCAGTTCTTC CASSSSRGEQFF